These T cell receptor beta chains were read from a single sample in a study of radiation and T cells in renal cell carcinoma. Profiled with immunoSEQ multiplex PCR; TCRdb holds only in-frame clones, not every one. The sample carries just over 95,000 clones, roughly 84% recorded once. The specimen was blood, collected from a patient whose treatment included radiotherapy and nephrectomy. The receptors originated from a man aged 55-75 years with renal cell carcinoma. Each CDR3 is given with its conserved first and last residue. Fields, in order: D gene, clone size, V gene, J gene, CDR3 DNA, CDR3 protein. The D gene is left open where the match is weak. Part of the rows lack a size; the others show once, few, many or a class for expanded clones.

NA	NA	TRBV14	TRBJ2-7	TGTGCCAGCAGCCTCGACTGGAGCTCCTACGAGCAGTACTTC	CASSLDWSSYEQYF
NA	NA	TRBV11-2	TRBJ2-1	TGTGCCAGCAGCTTAGATGGTACGGGGGGCCCCTACAATGAGCAGTTCTTC	CASSLDGTGGPYNEQFF
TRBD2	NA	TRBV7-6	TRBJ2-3	TGTGCCAGCAGCCCGAGGCTAGCGGGAGCGGGAGATACGCAGTATTTT	CASSPRLAGAGDTQYF
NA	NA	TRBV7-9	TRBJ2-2	TGTGCCATTCCCGGGGGGCGCGCGGGGAGCACCGGGGAGCTGTTTTTT	CAIPGGRAGSTGELFF
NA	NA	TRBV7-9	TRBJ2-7	TGTGCCAGCAGCTTAGAGTACGAGCAGTACTTC	CASSLEYEQYF
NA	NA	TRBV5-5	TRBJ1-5	TGTGCCAGCAGCTTGTTAGGGGATAGCAATCAGCCCCAGCATTTT	CASSLLGDSNQPQHF
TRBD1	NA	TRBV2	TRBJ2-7	TGTGCCAGCAGTGATGACAGGGGTACCCCACTCGGAGGAGAGCAGTACTTC	CASSDDRGTPLGGEQYF
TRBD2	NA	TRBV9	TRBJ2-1	TGTGCCAGCAGCGCGACGGGACTAGCGGTCTACAATGAGCAGTTCTTC	CASSATGLAVYNEQFF
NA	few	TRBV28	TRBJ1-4	TGTGCCAGCAGTTTACAAACAGGGTTGCGGGAAAAACTGTTTTTT	CASSLQTGLREKLFF
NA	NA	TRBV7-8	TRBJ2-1	TGTGCCAGCAGCTTAGCGGGCCGGTACAATGAGCAGTTCTTC	CASSLAGRYNEQFF
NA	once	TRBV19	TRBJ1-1	TGTGCCAGTAGTATGTCGGGAGACACTGAAGCTTTCTTT	CASSMSGDTEAFF
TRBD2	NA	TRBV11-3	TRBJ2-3	TGTGCCAGCAGCTTAGGGGTTAGCGGGAGAACAGATACGCAGTATTTT	CASSLGVSGRTDTQYF
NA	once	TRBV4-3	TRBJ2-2	TGCGCCAGCAGCCAGGTTCTAGGGGGGGCCGGGGAGCTGTTTTTT	CASSQVLGGAGELFF
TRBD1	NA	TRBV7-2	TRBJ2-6	TGTGCCAGCAGCTTGGACAGGGGTTCATATGGGGCCAACGTCCTGACTTTC	CASSLDRGSYGANVLTF
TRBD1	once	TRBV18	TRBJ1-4	TGTGCCAGCTCCCTAACCGGGACAGGGGCTAATGAAAAACTGTTTTTT	CASSLTGTGANEKLFF
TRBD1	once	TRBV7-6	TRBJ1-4	TGTGCCAGCAGCCTCCGGACAGGGGCAGTGGAAAAACTGTTTTTT	CASSLRTGAVEKLFF
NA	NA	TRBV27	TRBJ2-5	TGTGCCAGCAGTTCGACTAGATTCGAGACCCAGTACTTC	CASSSTRFETQYF
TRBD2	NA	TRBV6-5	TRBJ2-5	TGTGCCAGCAGCCGTAGCGGGAGGGCGCAAGAGACCCAGTACTTC	CASSRSGRAQETQYF
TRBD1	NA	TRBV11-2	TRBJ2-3	TGTGCCAGCAGCTTAGGAGTAGGGGGCTTATTGGATACGCAGTATTTT	CASSLGVGGLLDTQYF
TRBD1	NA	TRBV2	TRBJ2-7	TGTGCCAGCGGAGACAGGGTGACCTACGAGCAGTACTTC	CASGDRVTYEQYF
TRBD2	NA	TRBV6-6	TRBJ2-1	TGTGCCAGCAGTTACTCGCTAGCGGGAGGCACCAATGAGCAGTTCTTC	CASSYSLAGGTNEQFF
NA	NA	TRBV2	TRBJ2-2	TGTGCCAGCAGTGTGAGGTTATATGGCGGGGACACCGGGGAGCTGTTTTTT	CASSVRLYGGDTGELFF
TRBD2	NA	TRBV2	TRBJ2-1	TGTGCCAGCAGTCGGACGGGGGGGGCGCGTGTGAATGAGCAGTTCTTC	CASSRTGGARVNEQFF
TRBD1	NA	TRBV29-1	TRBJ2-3	TGCAGCGTTATAGACAGGGGACATAGCAAGAGCACAGATACGCAGTATTTT	CSVIDRGHSKSTDTQYF
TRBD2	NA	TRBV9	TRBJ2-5	TGTGCCAGCAGCGTTGATCCTTCTTCGGGACTAGCGGGAGGAATTGGGGAGACCCAGTACTTC	CASSVDPSSGLAGGIGETQYF
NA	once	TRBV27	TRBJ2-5	TGTGCCAGCAGTTATGACTATAAAGAGACCCAGTACTTC	CASSYDYKETQYF
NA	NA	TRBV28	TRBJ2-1	TGTGCCAGCAGTTTAGCGTCGGGGCCCGTCGGAGAGCAGTTCTTC	CASSLASGPVGEQFF
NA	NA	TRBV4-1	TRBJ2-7	TGCGCCAGCAGCCCACAGGGAACGCCCTACGAGCAGTACTTC	CASSPQGTPYEQYF
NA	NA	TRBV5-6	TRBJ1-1	TGTGCCAGCAGCCGGGGGCCAGCCCGGGGTGAAGCTTTCTTT	CASSRGPARGEAFF
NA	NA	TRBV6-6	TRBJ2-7	TGTGCCAGCAGCCGACAGTACGAGCAGTACTTC	CASSRQYEQYF
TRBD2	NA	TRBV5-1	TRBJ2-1	TGCGCCAGCAGCGCTCGTGGACTAGCGGGAGAGGGCGAGCAGTTCTTC	CASSARGLAGEGEQFF
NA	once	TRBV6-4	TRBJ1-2	TGTGCCAGCCTGGTTTCGGGCGGCTACACCTTC	CASLVSGGYTF
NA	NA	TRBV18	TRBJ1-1	TGTGCCAGCTCTCAAAAGCCTACAGGGATGAACACTGAAGCTTTCTTT	CASSQKPTGMNTEAFF
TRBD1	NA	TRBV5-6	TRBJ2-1	TGTGCCAGCAGCTTAGACAGGGCTTCATACAATGAGCAGTTCTTC	CASSLDRASYNEQFF
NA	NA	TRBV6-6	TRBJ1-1	TGTGCCAGCAGTTACTCGACTACGGCGAGCAACACTGAAGCTTTCTTT	CASSYSTTASNTEAFF
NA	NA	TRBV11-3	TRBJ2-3	TGTGCCAGCAGCTCAGGGCTGAGGGCAAGCACAGATACGCAGTATTTT	CASSSGLRASTDTQYF
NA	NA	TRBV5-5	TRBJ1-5	TGTGCCAGTTCGCAACAGCCATTGGAACCCCAGCATTTT	CASSQQPLEPQHF
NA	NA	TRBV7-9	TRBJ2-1	TGTGCCAGCAGTCTAGGGTTAGAGACAGAGCAGTTCTTC	CASSLGLETEQFF
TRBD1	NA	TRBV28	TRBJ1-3	TGTGCCAGCAGCAGCAGGGGGCTTGGAGGAAACACCATATATTTT	CASSSRGLGGNTIYF
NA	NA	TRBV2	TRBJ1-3	TGTGCCAGCAGTGGCTGGGAAGATGGAAACACCATATATTTT	CASSGWEDGNTIYF
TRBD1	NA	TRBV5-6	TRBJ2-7	TGTGCCAGCAGCAAGAGAGGACAGGGCTACGAGCAGTACTTC	CASSKRGQGYEQYF
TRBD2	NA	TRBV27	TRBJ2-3	TGTGCCAGCAGGAGCGGGAGACCGTACACAGATACGCAGTATTTT	CASRSGRPYTDTQYF
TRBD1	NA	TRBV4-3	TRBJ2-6	TGCGCCAGCAGCCAAGCCGTTGGACAGGGTTTTCCTGGGGCCAACGTCCTGACTTTC	CASSQAVGQGFPGANVLTF
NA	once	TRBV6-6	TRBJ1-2	TGTGCCAGCACTTCTACCGACAGGCGGATCGAGGGCTACACCTTC	CASTSTDRRIEGYTF
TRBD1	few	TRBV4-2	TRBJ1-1	TGTGCCAGCAGCCAAGGAGATCAGGGGGGGAGGGCTTTCTTT	CASSQGDQGGRAFF
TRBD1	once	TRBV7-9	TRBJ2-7	TGTGCCAGCAGCTGGACAGGGGTCGGCGAGCAGTACTTC	CASSWTGVGEQYF
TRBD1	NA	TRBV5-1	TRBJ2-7	TGCGCCAGCAGCGTCAGACAGGGTAAAGCCTACGAGCAGTACTTC	CASSVRQGKAYEQYF
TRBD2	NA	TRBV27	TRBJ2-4	TGTGCCAGCAGTTTACTAGCTAGCGGGATCAAAAACATTCAGTACTTC	CASSLLASGIKNIQYF
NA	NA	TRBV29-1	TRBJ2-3	TGCAGCGTTCTCCCGGGTGGAATCACAGATACGCAGTATTTT	CSVLPGGITDTQYF
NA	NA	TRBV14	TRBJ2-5	TGTGCCAGCAGCCAAGAGCTCGGGGTCTTTGAGACCCAGTACTTC	CASSQELGVFETQYF
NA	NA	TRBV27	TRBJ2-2	TGTGCCAGCAGTTTGGTTTCGACAGTGAACACCGGGGAGCTGTTTTTT	CASSLVSTVNTGELFF
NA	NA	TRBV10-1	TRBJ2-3	TGCGCCAGCTCCGGTGTTTCCACAGATACGCAGTATTTT	CASSGVSTDTQYF
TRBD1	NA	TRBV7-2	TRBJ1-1	TGTGCCAGCAGCCGGACAGGGCTTGAAGCTTTCTTT	CASSRTGLEAFF
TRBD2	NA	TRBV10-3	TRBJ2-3	TGTGCCATCAGTGATGGACTAGCGGGGGGAAGCACAGATACGCAGTATTTT	CAISDGLAGGSTDTQYF
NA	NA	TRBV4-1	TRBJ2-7	TGCGCCAGCAGCCAAGATACTCGGGGAGAATACGAGCAGTACTTC	CASSQDTRGEYEQYF
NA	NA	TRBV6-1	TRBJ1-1	TGTGCCAGCAGTGAAGCGCACAGACTGTCAAACACTGAAGCTTTCTTT	CASSEAHRLSNTEAFF
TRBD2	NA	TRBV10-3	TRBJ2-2	TGTGCCATCAGAGACGGGAGCGGGGGCACCGGGGAGCTGTTTTTT	CAIRDGSGGTGELFF
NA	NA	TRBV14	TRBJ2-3	TGTGCCAGCAGCCCGCCGGGGCGAGATACGCAGTATTTT	CASSPPGRDTQYF
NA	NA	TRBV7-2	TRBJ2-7	TGTGCCAGCGCCCCCGGGACACCGTCCTACGAGCAGTACTTC	CASAPGTPSYEQYF
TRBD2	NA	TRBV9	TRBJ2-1	TGTGCCAGCAGCGGACAGGGTAGCGGGAGGGTGGGCGATGAGCAGTTCTTC	CASSGQGSGRVGDEQFF